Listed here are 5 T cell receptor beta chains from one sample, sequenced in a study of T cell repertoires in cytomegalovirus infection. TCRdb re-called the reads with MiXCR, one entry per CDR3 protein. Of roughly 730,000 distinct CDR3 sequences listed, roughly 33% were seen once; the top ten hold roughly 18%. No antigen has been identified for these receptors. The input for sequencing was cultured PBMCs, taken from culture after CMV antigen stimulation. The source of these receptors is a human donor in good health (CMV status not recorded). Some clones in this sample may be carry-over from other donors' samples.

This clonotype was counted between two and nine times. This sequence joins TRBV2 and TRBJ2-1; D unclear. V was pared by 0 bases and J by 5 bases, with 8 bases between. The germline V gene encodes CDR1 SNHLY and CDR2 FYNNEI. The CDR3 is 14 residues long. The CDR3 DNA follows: TGTGCCAGCAGTGAAGCAAGCTTTGACAATGAGCAGTTCTTC. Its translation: CASSEASFDNEQFF.

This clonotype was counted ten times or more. CDR3 bases: TGTGCCAGCAGCTTAGCCCGAGAGGAGACCCAGTACTTC. This gives the protein CASSLAREETQYF. The J gene is TRBJ2-5, the V gene TRBV7-2, with D unclear. The V gene lost 0 bases and the J gene lost 5 bases, with 7 bases spanning the gap. Germline V gene data show CDR1 as SGHTA and CDR2 as FQGNSA. This CDR3 is 13 amino acids long.

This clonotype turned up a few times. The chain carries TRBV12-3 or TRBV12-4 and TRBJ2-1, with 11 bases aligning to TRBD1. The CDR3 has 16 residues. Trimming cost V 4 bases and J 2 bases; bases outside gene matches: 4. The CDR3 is CASSSRTGGPYNEQFF. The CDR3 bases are TGTGCCAGCAGTTCCCGGACAGGGGGCCCCTACAATGAGCAGTTCTTC.

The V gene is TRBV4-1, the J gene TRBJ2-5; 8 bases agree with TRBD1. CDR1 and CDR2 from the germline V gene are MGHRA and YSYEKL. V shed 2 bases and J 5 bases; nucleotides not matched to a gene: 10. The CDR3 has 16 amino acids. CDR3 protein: CASSQLTGAKVETQYF. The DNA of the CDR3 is TGCGCCAGCAGCCAATTGACAGGGGCAAAGGTGGAGACCCAGTACTTC.

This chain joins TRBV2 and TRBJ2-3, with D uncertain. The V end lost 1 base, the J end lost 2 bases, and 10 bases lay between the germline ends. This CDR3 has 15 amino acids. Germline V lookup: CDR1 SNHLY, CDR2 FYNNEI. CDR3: CASSEGVSPTDTQYF. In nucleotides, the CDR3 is TGTGCCAGCAGTGAAGGGGTCAGTCCCACAGATACGCAGTATTTT.